These 2 T cell receptor beta chains originate from one sample sequenced in a study of PD-1 blockade in classical Hodgkin lymphoma. Profiled with immunoSEQ multiplex PCR; TCRdb holds only in-frame clones, not every one. Among fewer than 30,000 clones, approximately 82% were seen once, and the ten largest hold roughly 22%. The patients all showed relapse after autologous stem cell transplantation, while their brentuximab vedotin exposure varied. The material sequenced was peripheral blood mononuclear cells (PBMCs), taken before the second cycle of nivolumab. These receptors were taken from a human donor with classical Hodgkin lymphoma.

The chain has TRBV9 and TRBJ1-6; no clear D gene. The V gene's germline CDR1 is SGDLS and CDR2 YYNGEE. The CDR3 is 12 amino acids. V was clipped by 4 bases and J by 4 bases, with 3 bases between them. CDR3 sequence (DNA): TGTGCCAGCAGCCTATATAATTCACCCCTCCACTTT. Translating it yields CASSLYNSPLHF.

The chain carries TRBV5-1 and TRBJ1-2; weak D call: TRBD1 (6 bases). The V end lost 0 bases, the J end lost 4 bases, and 16 bases lay between the germline ends. Germline CDR1 is SGHRS and CDR2 is YFSETQ. The CDR3 runs 16 residues. As DNA, the CDR3 is TGCGCCAGCAGCTTGGCCGAGCAGGGGAAGTTCTATGGCTACACCTTC. Residues: CASSLAEQGKFYGYTF.